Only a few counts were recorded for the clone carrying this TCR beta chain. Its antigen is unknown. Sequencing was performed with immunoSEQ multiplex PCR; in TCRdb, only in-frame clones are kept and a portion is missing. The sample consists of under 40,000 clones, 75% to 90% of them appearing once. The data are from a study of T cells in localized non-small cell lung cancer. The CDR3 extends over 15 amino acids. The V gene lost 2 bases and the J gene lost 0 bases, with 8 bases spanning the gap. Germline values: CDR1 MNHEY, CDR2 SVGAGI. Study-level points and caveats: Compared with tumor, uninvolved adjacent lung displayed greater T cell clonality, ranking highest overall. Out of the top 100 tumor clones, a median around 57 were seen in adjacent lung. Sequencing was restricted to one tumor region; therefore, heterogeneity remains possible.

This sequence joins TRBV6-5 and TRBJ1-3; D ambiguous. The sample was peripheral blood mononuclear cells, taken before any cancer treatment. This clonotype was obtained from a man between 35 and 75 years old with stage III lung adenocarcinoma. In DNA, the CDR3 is TGTGCCAGCAGTTACGCCCGTGACTCTGGAAACACCATATATTTT. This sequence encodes CASSYARDSGNTIYF.